This TCR beta chain was sequenced in a study of cytomegalovirus exposure and HLA in healthy donors. The germline V gene has CDR1 SGHRS and CDR2 YFSETQ. The CDR3 has 16 amino acids. V was pared by 4 bases and J by 4 bases, with 11 bases of the junction left unmatched. The PCR used 60 Vbeta and 13 Jbeta primers. TCRdb's copy holds only in-frame clones and misses some; the assay was immunoSEQ multiplex PCR. The sample includes just over 200,000 clones, roughly 84% of them seen just once. The donors, nominally healthy at sampling, likely had unrecorded immune exposures. Overall study results and limits: The later analysis indicated that the majority of CMV-associated TCR beta chains appeared HLA-restricted.

About this clone itself: Its matching antigen is unknown.

This sequence was found in a middle-aged man in good health and CMV-seronegative. V gene TRBV5-1 combines with J gene TRBJ2-3; 8 bases are shared with TRBD2. The sequenced sample was PBMCs. This CDR3 reads CASSGPSGLGSDTQYF. CDR3 bases: TGCGCCAGCAGCGGGCCTAGCGGGTTAGGGTCAGATACGCAGTATTTT. Using reference TRBV5-1 and TRBJ2-3 for the parts outside the CDR3, the full variable domain is KAGVTQTPRYLIKTRGQQVTLSCSPISGHRSVSWYQQTPGQGLQFLFEYFSETQRNKGNFPGRFSGRQFSNSRSEMNVSTLELGDSALYLCASSGPSGLGSDTQYFGPGTRLTVL.